These T cell receptor beta chains were read from a single sample in a study of identical twins. TCRdb re-analysed the 5' RACE reads in MiXCR, keeping a single row per CDR3 protein. This table has hundreds of thousands of distinct CDR3 sequences, over 20% appearing once. In addition, the sample was reused for a study of T cells expressing NK-cell markers.

The sequencing input was PBMCs. The source of these receptors is a young woman in good health. Both conserved end residues are part of each CDR3. The D gene is left open where the match is weak. A clone size is listed for some rows: how often the clone was seen (once, few, many), or a class if it is expanded.

j_call clone_size v_call d_call cdr3_aa cdr3_nt
TRBJ2-5 many TRBV20-1 . CSARDLTLQETQYF TGCAGTGCTAGAGACCTAACCCTCCAAGAGACCCAGTACTTC
TRBJ2-1 few TRBV3-1 . CASSQDIDPTYNEQFF TGTGCCAGCAGCCAAGATATCGACCCGACTTACAATGAGCAGTTCTTC
TRBJ2-2 few TRBV5-4 . CASSLDERELFF TGTGCCAGCAGCTTGGATGAGAGGGAGCTGTTTTTT
TRBJ2-6 . TRBV6-1 . CASSRRDTGANVLTF TGTGCCAGCAGTCGAAGGGACACTGGGGCCAACGTCCTGACTTTC
TRBJ2-7 . TRBV20-1 TRBD1 CSAGDRGYEQYF TGCAGTGCGGGGGACAGGGGGTACGAGCAGTACTTC
TRBJ2-7 many TRBV15 . CATSRESSRYEQYF TGTGCCACCAGCAGAGAGTCGAGTCGCTACGAGCAGTACTTC
TRBJ1-1 . TRBV29-1 . CSVVRVGTEAFF TGCAGCGTTGTCAGGGTTGGCACTGAAGCTTTCTTT
TRBJ2-7 . TRBV5-4 . CASSPSSGRNYEQYF TGTGCCAGCAGCCCCTCATCCGGGAGAAACTACGAGCAGTACTTC
TRBJ2-7 . TRBV5-1 . CASSSETSNEQYF TGCGCCAGCAGCTCAGAGACTAGTAACGAGCAGTACTTC
TRBJ1-2 few TRBV5-5 . CASSPYGEDGYTF TGTGCCAGCAGCCCCTACGGGGAGGATGGCTACACCTTC
TRBJ2-1 few TRBV24-1 . CATSDSGPNYNEQFF TGTGCCACCAGTGATTCCGGACCAAACTACAATGAGCAGTTCTTC
TRBJ2-7 . TRBV9 TRBD2 CASSPSGGYEQYF TGTGCCAGCAGCCCGAGCGGGGGGTACGAGCAGTACTTC
TRBJ2-1 . TRBV29-1 TRBD2 CSGGGLAGKGNEQFF TGCAGCGGCGGAGGACTAGCGGGAAAGGGCAATGAGCAGTTCTTC
TRBJ2-3 . TRBV7-9 . CASRLTRGTTSTDTQYF TGTGCCAGCAGATTAACTAGGGGGACCACTAGCACAGATACGCAGTATTTT
TRBJ2-5 many TRBV20-1 TRBD2 CSAVNRASGQETQYF TGCAGTGCTGTAAATAGGGCTAGCGGCCAAGAGACCCAGTACTTC
TRBJ2-7 few TRBV11-2 . CASSLWQGESGYEQYF TGTGCCAGCAGCTTATGGCAGGGAGAATCCGGCTACGAGCAGTACTTC
TRBJ1-1 few TRBV12-3/TRBV12-4 . CASRGRANTEAFF TGTGCCAGCAGAGGACGGGCGAACACTGAAGCTTTCTTT
TRBJ2-2 few TRBV7-9 . CASSLASGGELFF TGTGCCAGCAGCCTAGCCAGCGGCGGGGAGCTGTTTTTT
TRBJ1-1 few TRBV3-1 TRBD1 CASSQVGQGAGAFF TGTGCCAGCAGCCAAGTTGGACAGGGGGCTGGAGCTTTCTTT
TRBJ2-1 few TRBV29-1 . CSVDGDLNEQFF TGCAGCGTTGATGGTGACCTTAATGAGCAGTTCTTC
TRBJ2-3 few TRBV20-1 TRBD2 CSATTSGRKDTQYF TGCAGTGCAACCACTAGCGGGAGGAAAGATACGCAGTATTTT
TRBJ2-1 few TRBV7-2 . CASSLREGNEQFF TGTGCCAGCAGCTTAAGAGAGGGCAATGAGCAGTTCTTC
TRBJ2-3 . TRBV12-3/TRBV12-4 TRBD2 CASAQESGAVDTQYF TGTGCCAGCGCCCAGGAAAGCGGGGCAGTAGATACGCAGTATTTT
TRBJ2-1 . TRBV11-2 . CASSSRPGPPEPYNEQFF TGTGCCAGCAGCTCCCGTCCGGGACCCCCAGAGCCCTACAATGAGCAGTTCTTC
TRBJ2-7 . TRBV20-1 TRBD2 CSAPPRAGGTYEQYF TGCAGTGCGCCTCCCCGGGCGGGAGGAACCTACGAGCAGTACTTC
TRBJ1-6 . TRBV5-1 . CASSPGEGPSPLHF TGCGCCAGCAGCCCGGGTGAGGGGCCTTCACCCCTCCACTTT
TRBJ2-3 few TRBV2 . CASPGTSTDTQYF TGTGCCAGCCCCGGGACCAGCACAGATACGCAGTATTTT
TRBJ2-7 . TRBV7-9 TRBD1 CASSSGQGAREQYF TGTGCCAGCAGCTCGGGACAGGGGGCGAGGGAGCAGTACTTC
TRBJ2-7 many TRBV12-3/TRBV12-4 . CASRPRPGIGGEQYF TGTGCCAGCAGACCCCGGCCGGGGATCGGGGGCGAGCAGTACTTC
TRBJ2-5 few TRBV3-1 . CASSYTLQETQYF TGTGCCAGCAGCTACACACTCCAGGAAACCCAGTACTTC
TRBJ2-2 . TRBV5-1 TRBD2 CASSGTSGTTNTGELFF TGCGCCAGCAGCGGGACTAGCGGGACCACGAACACCGGGGAGCTGTTTTTT